The rows below give T cell receptor beta chains drawn from one sample of a study of T cell responses to AZD1222 COVID-19 vaccine. Profiled with immunoSEQ multiplex PCR; TCRdb holds only in-frame clones, not every one. The sample consists of 120,000 to 150,000 clones, over 85% of them appearing once. This specimen was peripheral blood, taken on day 0 of MenACWY control vaccination. Receptors originate from an adult in good health. CDR3s include the opening cysteine and the closing phenylalanine or tryptophan. A D gene is named only where the DNA matches it firmly. Only some rows state a clone size, as once, few, many or a class for expanded clones.

15 - - TRBJ1-4 TRBV9 TGTGCCAGCAGCGTAGCTGAAGGGCTTGATGAAAAACTGTTTTTT CASSVAEGLDEKLFF
15 - - TRBJ2-1 TRBV18 TGTGCCAGCTCACCAGTCAGGACATTTAACAATGAGCAGTTCTTC CASSPVRTFNNEQFF
16 once - TRBJ2-5 TRBV4-1 TGCGCCAGCAGCCCCGAGACCGACCCCTTCGTGGAGACCCAGTACTTC CASSPETDPFVETQYF
16 - TRBD1 TRBJ1-3 TRBV4-2 TGTGCCAGCAGCCAAGATCTAATGACAGGGGGAAACACCATATATTTT CASSQDLMTGGNTIYF
13 - - TRBJ1-5 TRBV7-2 TGTGCCAGCAGCTTAGACAGCAATCAGCCCCAGCATTTT CASSLDSNQPQHF
13 few - TRBJ1-1 TRBV9 TGTGCCAGCAGCGCAGGCCTAAACACTGAAGCTTTCTTT CASSAGLNTEAFF
14 - - TRBJ2-5 TRBV27 TGTGCCAGCAGGACGATACAGGGAAGGGAGACCCAGTACTTC CASRTIQGRETQYF
15 once TRBD2 TRBJ2-1 TRBV5-1 TGCGCCAGCAGCCTCGGGACTAGCGGGGACAATGAGCAGTTCTTC CASSLGTSGDNEQFF
12 - - TRBJ2-7 TRBV7-9 TGTGCCAGCAGCTTAGACCCTTACGAGCAGTACTTC CASSLDPYEQYF
17 - TRBD2 TRBJ2-7 TRBV7-8 TGTGCCAGCAGCTTAGCACTAGCGGGAGATCAGGCCTACGAGCAGTACTTC CASSLALAGDQAYEQYF
16 - - TRBJ1-6 TRBV11-2 TGTGCCAGCAGAACCGGGGGGGACTCCTATAATTCACCCCTCCACTTT CASRTGGDSYNSPLHF
17 - - TRBJ1-5 TRBV25-1 TGTGCCAGCACCCGGTTTGAGGGAGGAATAGGCAATCAGCCCCAGCATTTT CASTRFEGGIGNQPQHF
13 - - TRBJ2-1 TRBV10-1 TGCGCCAGCAGTGTGGTGCATTACAATGAGCAGTTCTTC CASSVVHYNEQFF
15 - - TRBJ2-5 TRBV28 TGTGCCAGCAGCCAGTCAGGGATCAGCCAAGAGACCCAGTACTTC CASSQSGISQETQYF
14 - TRBD2 TRBJ2-7 TRBV9 TGTGCCAGCAGCGGGGGACTAGCGGGAGCCGAGCAGTACTTC CASSGGLAGAEQYF
13 - - TRBJ1-4 TRBV6-1 TGTGCCAGCAGTGAAAACGAGAATGAAAAACTGTTTTTT CASSENENEKLFF
15 once - TRBJ1-1 TRBV6-1 TGTGCCAGCAGTGAACTTTTTGGGCAGAACACTGAAGCTTTCTTT CASSELFGQNTEAFF
14 once - TRBJ1-1 TRBV7-9 TGTGCCAGCAGCTTAGTCCTGGGGCCCACTGAAGCTTTCTTT CASSLVLGPTEAFF
15 - - TRBJ2-6 TRBV11-2 TGTGCCAGCAGCCAGGGGGGTCTGGGAGCCAACGTCCTGACTTTC CASSQGGLGANVLTF
17 - - TRBJ1-3 TRBV9 TGTGCCAGCAGCGTCGACCCCGGGGGTTTCTCTGGAAACACCATATATTTT CASSVDPGGFSGNTIYF
15 - TRBD1 TRBJ1-6 TRBV13 TGTGCCAGCAGCCCACGGACAGGGCTTTCTTCACCCCTCCACTTT CASSPRTGLSSPLHF
13 - - TRBJ1-2 TRBV25-1 TGTGCCAGCAGTCAGGGGCGAAACTATGGCTACACCTTC CASSQGRNYGYTF
13 - TRBD1 TRBJ1-2 TRBV19 TGTGCCAGTAGTTCCAGACAGGGGTATGGCTACACCTTC CASSSRQGYGYTF
16 - - TRBJ1-2 TRBV25-1 TGTGCCAGCAGTGCGACCCCGGGATCGGGAGGCTATGGCTACACCTTC CASSATPGSGGYGYTF
12 - TRBD1 TRBJ1-1 TRBV29-1 TGCAGCGGTCGACAGGGAGCCACTGAAGCTTTCTTT CSGRQGATEAFF
16 once - TRBJ2-3 TRBV5-4 TGTGCCAGCAGCTTGAGGCATCGGGGGAACTCAGATACGCAGTATTTT CASSLRHRGNSDTQYF
14 - - TRBJ1-3 TRBV15 TGTGCCACAAGCGGACTGCTCTCTGGAAACACCATATATTTT CATSGLLSGNTIYF
13 - - TRBJ1-4 TRBV29-1 TGCAGCGTTGAAACCCGATATAATGAAAAACTGTTTTTT CSVETRYNEKLFF
12 - - TRBJ1-1 TRBV12-3/TRBV12-4 TGTGCCAGCAGCTCCTACAGGGCCACCGCTTTCTTT CASSSYRATAFF
13 - TRBD1 TRBJ1-2 TRBV6-5 TGTGCCAGCACCGTAGACAGGGTCTATGGCTACACCTTC CASTVDRVYGYTF
16 - TRBD2 TRBJ2-2 TRBV5-1 TGCGCCAGCAGCTCAGGACTAGCGGGAGGAACCGGGGAGCTGTTTTTT CASSSGLAGGTGELFF
13 - TRBD2 TRBJ2-5 TRBV7-3 TGTGCCAGCAGTCGTAGCGGGCAAGAGACCCAGTACTTC CASSRSGQETQYF
15 - - TRBJ1-2 TRBV14 TGTGCCAGCAGCCAAGATGCTTCAAGGGGCCATGGCTACACCTTC CASSQDASRGHGYTF
15 few - TRBJ1-5 TRBV19 TGTGCCAGTAGTATTCAGGGGAAAAGCAATCAGCCCCAGCATTTT CASSIQGKSNQPQHF
15 - TRBD2 TRBJ2-7 TRBV4-1 TGCGCCAGCAGCCAAGAAGGACTAGCGCGGGACGAGCAGTACTTC CASSQEGLARDEQYF
13 - - TRBJ1-6 TRBV15 TGTGCCATCCGGGGGGGGGAGAATTCACCCCTCCACTTT CAIRGGENSPLHF
16 - TRBD2 TRBJ2-7 TRBV7-9 TGTGCCAGCAGCCCCCCGGGCCTAGCGGGAGTGAATGAGCAGTACTTC CASSPPGLAGVNEQYF
15 - - TRBJ2-4 TRBV27 TGTGCCAGCAGCCCACCGGGGGCAGCCAAAAACATTCAGTACTTC CASSPPGAAKNIQYF
13 - - TRBJ1-2 TRBV5-5 TGTGCCAGCAGCCGCCAGGGAAGCTATGGCTACACCTTC CASSRQGSYGYTF
15 - - TRBJ1-5 TRBV19 TGTGCCAGTAGTACCGGGCCCGCCGGCGGACAGCCCCAGCATTTT CASSTGPAGGQPQHF
14 - - TRBJ2-5 TRBV7-3 TGTGCCAGCAGTCCTGACGGGTTCGGAGAGACCCAGTACTTC CASSPDGFGETQYF
15 - - TRBJ1-1 TRBV18 TGTGCCAGCTCACCGTTTCCGGGGGGGGACACTGAAGCTTTCTTT CASSPFPGGDTEAFF
15 - - TRBJ1-1 TRBV28 TGTGCCAGCACCAAGGGGATTCCCGGGACCACTGAAGCTTTCTTT CASTKGIPGTTEAFF
14 once - TRBJ2-2 TRBV5-1 TGCGCCAGCCGAACGGGGACCTACACCGGGGAGCTGTTTTTT CASRTGTYTGELFF
14 - - TRBJ1-4 TRBV21-1 TGTGCCAGCTGTCCGGCAGGGGAGGTTGAAAAACTGTTTTTT CASCPAGEVEKLFF
11 - - TRBJ1-5 TRBV5-8 TGTGCCAGCAGCCTCTATCAGCCCCAGCATTTT CASSLYQPQHF
15 - TRBD2 TRBJ2-7 TRBV5-5 TGTGCCAGCAGCCTAGCGGAGACGTACTCCTACGAGCAGTACTTC CASSLAETYSYEQYF
12 - - TRBJ2-1 TRBV27 TGTGCCAGCAGTTTTGGGGGCGATGAGCAGTTCTTC CASSFGGDEQFF
12 - - TRBJ1-1 TRBV5-6 TGTGCCAGCAGCCCGGGGTTCGCTGAAGCTTTCTTT CASSPGFAEAFF
15 - TRBD1 TRBJ1-5 TRBV19 TGTGCCAGTAGTATAGATGCAGGGGGCGGGCAGCCCCAGCATTTT CASSIDAGGGQPQHF
18 - TRBD1 TRBJ1-2 TRBV7-9 TGTGCCAGCACCGAACAACAACCCGAGAACAGGGGGGGCTATGGCTACACCTTC CASTEQQPENRGGYGYTF
16 - TRBD1 TRBJ1-5 TRBV23-1 TGCGCCAGCAGTCAAAGTCCGACAGGGAGCAATCAGCCCCAGCATTTT CASSQSPTGSNQPQHF
13 - TRBD1 TRBJ1-1 TRBV18 TGTGCCAGCTCCGGGCAGGGGGCCCCTGAAGCTTTCTTT CASSGQGAPEAFF
13 - - TRBJ2-5 TRBV3-1/TRBV3-2 TGTGCCAGCAGCCAACCGGATACAGAGACCCAGTACTTC CASSQPDTETQYF
15 - - TRBJ1-2 TRBV7-9 TGTGCCAGCAGCCACAACTTAACAGGGAACTATGGCTACACCTTC CASSHNLTGNYGYTF
14 - TRBD1 TRBJ2-7 TRBV19 TGTGCCAGTAGTCCCGGGACAGGGGAGTACGAGCAGTACTTC CASSPGTGEYEQYF
15 - - TRBJ2-5 TRBV15 TGTGCCACCAGCAGCCTAGCTCAGGGTCAAGAGACCCAGTACTTC CATSSLAQGQETQYF
14 once TRBD1 TRBJ2-7 TRBV28 TGTGCCAGCAGCTATCCGGGACAGAGTTACGAGCAGTACTTC CASSYPGQSYEQYF